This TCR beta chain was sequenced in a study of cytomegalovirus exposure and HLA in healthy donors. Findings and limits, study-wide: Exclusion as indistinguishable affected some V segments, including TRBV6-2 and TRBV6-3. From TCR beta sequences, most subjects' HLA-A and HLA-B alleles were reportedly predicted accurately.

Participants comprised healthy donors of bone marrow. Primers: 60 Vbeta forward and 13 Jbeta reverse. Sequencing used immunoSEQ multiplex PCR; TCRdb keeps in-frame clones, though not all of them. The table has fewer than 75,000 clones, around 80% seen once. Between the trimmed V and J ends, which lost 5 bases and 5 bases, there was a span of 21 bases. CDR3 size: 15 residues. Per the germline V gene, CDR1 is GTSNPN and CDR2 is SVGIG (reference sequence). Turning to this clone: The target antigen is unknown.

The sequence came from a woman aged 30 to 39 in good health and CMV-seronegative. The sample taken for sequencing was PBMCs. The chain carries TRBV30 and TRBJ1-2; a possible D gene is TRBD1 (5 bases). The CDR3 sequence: CAWGIKETGVYGYTF. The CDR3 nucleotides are TGTGCCTGGGGTATTAAAGAAACAGGAGTATATGGCTACACCTTC.